This T cell receptor beta chain came from a study of T-cell reconstitution after alpha-beta-depleted transplantation in children (TCRdb year 2016). Study-level background: The study quantitatively tracked T-cell immune reconstitution after TCRalphabeta/CD19-depleted allogeneic hematopoietic cell transplantation in children using TCR repertoire profiling.

This clonotype was counted a few times. This receptor's antigen is unknown. There are no base qualities to consult, and no much larger clone falls within one base. Via the germline V gene, CDR1 is SGDLS and CDR2 YYNGEE. Trimming accounts for 4 bases at V and 1 base at J, while the number of junction bases matched to no gene is 11. The CDR3 runs 18 amino acids, cysteine and phenylalanine included. Just the 54-base CDR3 DNA is kept, in frame starting at base 1. Broad study findings and their caveats: In some patients, the high TCRbeta diversity seen at day 60 was put down to recipient T cells and intrathymic progenitors that had survived conditioning. The apparently early recovery of alphabetaT-cell counts about two months after transplant reportedly depended on only several hundred rapidly expanded clones that came from non-depleted graft cells. Over the following months the frequencies of hyperexpanded clones went down, and after one year T-cell counts and TCRbeta diversity were mostly credited to newly produced T cells.

Library prep was done by PCR. Sequencing instrument: Illumina HiSeq 2500. TCR library preparation used molecular barcoding, with unique molecular identifiers applied to normalize quantification of the TCRbeta repertoire. TCRdb passed the public sequencing reads through fastp at Q25 and MiXCR, retaining productive beta sequences. Each CDR3 protein appears once, grouped with its most common genes and DNA. The table for this sample lists around 200,000 distinct CDR3 sequences; approximately 19% of them were counted only once. About two fifths of the sample rests with the top ten. The meaning of the sample's treatment or condition label: allogeneic hematopoietic cell transplantation with graft depleted of TCRalphabeta T cells and CD19 B cells. TCRalphabeta/CD19-depleted allogeneic hematopoietic cell grafts were given to the transplant recipients, all of whom were children.

This clonotype was obtained from a male patient aged 2 to 10 who had a stem cell transplant for acute lymphoblastic leukemia, so the T cells may come from the graft donor. The input for sequencing was PBMCs, mostly from graft donor cells, taken 360 days after TCRalphabeta/CD19-depleted stem cell transplant. The rearranged segments are TRBV9 and TRBJ2-5, with TRBD2 matching 12 junction bases. CDR3 sequence: CASSPRGLAGGLQETQYF. The base sequence is TGTGCCAGCAGCCCCCGAGGCCTAGCGGGGGGGCTCCAAGAGACCCAGTACTTC.